The 22 T cell receptor beta chains given below trace back to one sample, sequenced in a study of OX40 agonist ivuxolimab in advanced cancers. Profiling relied on immunoSEQ multiplex PCR, and the TCRdb table lists in-frame clones only, not all of them. Of about 68,000 clones in the sample, less than 95% were seen once. This specimen was CD4+ or CD8+ T cells sorted from blood, taken in a trial of the OX40 agonist ivuxolimab. The receptors were sampled from an adult with an advanced solid tumor such as melanoma, head and neck, liver or kidney cancer.

The CDR3 sequence is CASSHSWGQSGNTIYF. CDR3 sequence (DNA): TGTGCCAGCAGCCATTCCTGGGGGCAAAGTGGAAACACCATATATTTT. V is TRBV11-3 and J is TRBJ1-3; TRBD1 is a possible D gene (6 bases). V lost 5 bases, J lost 3 bases, and 17 bases lay in between. CDR3 length equals 16 residues. Germline assignment: CDR1 SGHNT and CDR2 YENEEA.

The chain is built from TRBV7-3 and TRBJ2-3; TRBD2 matches at 9 bases. CDR3 size: 16 residues. The V segment lost 3 bases and the J segment 8 bases; nucleotides outside the gene matches: 12. CDR1 and CDR2 (germline): SGHTA, FQGTGA. As DNA, the CDR3 is TGTGCCAGCAGCTTCATGTCTAGCGGGGCAAAGGGTACGCAGTATTTT. Translated: CASSFMSSGAKGTQYF.

This clone has just one count. The V and J genes are TRBV19 and TRBJ1-1; TRBD1 aligns across 8 bases. The CDR3 sequence is 15 residues long. V was clipped by 3 bases and J by 0 bases; unmatched bases: 3. Per germline, CDR1 LNHDA and CDR2 SQIVND (reference sequence). The CDR3 coding sequence is TGTGCCAGTAGTATCAGGGGGCTCATGAACACTGAAGCTTTCTTT. Translation: CASSIRGLMNTEAFF.

The chain couples TRBV28 to TRBJ2-2, with D maybe TRBD1 (5 bases). The length of the CDR3 is 15 residues. V was cut by 2 bases and J by 5 bases, with 12 bases left in between. Germline-derived CDR1 and CDR2 are MDHEN and SYDVKM. The CDR3, as DNA: TGTGCCAGCAGTTTAGGGGCCAGGCCTACCGGGGAGCTGTTTTTT. It specifies CASSLGARPTGELFF.

The DNA for the CDR3 is TGTGCCAGCAGCTTGGGAACACAAAATAATTCACCCCTCCACTTT. Encoded protein: CASSLGTQNNSPLHF. The rearrangement joins TRBV5-4 to TRBJ1-6; D ambiguous. Trimming took off 0 bases at V and 5 bases at J, with 9 bases between the two ends. The germline CDR1 and CDR2 sequences are SGHNT and YYREEE (reference sequence). The CDR3 is 15 residues long. Full variable domain (remainder filled in from reference TRBV5-4 and TRBJ1-6): ETGVTQSPTHLIKTRGQQVTLRCSSQSGHNTVSWYQQALGQGPQFIFQYYREEENGRGNFPPRFSGLQFPNYSSELNVNALELDDSALYLCASSLGTQNNSPLHFGNGTRLTVT.

The chain recombines TRBV10-3 with TRBJ2-1; possible D gene TRBD1, 6 bases. The CDR3 has 15 residues. V dropped 0 bases and J dropped 7 bases, with 13 bases sitting between them. Germline V lookup: CDR1 ENHRY, CDR2 SYGVKD. Written as DNA, the CDR3 is TGTGCCATCAGTGAGTCGATAACAGGGATTAATGAGCAGTTCTTC. Protein: CAISESITGINEQFF.

This clone appeared a few times. The chain employs TRBV6-1 and TRBJ1-5; 10 bases agree with TRBD1. CDR3 size: 13 residues. J was trimmed by 6 bases and V by 6 bases; bases with no gene match: 2. Germline V gives CDR1 MNHNS, CDR2 SASEGT. The CDR3 region has the DNA TGTGCCAGCAGCCGGGACAGGGGTCAGCCCCAGCATTTT. Its protein product is CASSRDRGQPQHF.

The gene calls are TRBV7-9 and TRBJ2-5; the match to TRBD1 covers 12 bases. The CDR3 covers 17 residues. V lost 8 bases, J lost 3 bases, and 13 bases stayed unmatched. CDR1 and CDR2 from the germline V gene are SEHNR and FQNEAQ (reference sequence). The CDR3 reads CASRTGTGGPGEETQYF. The CDR3, as DNA: TGTGCCAGCCGAACCGGGACAGGGGGCCCGGGCGAAGAGACCCAGTACTTC.

The gene calls are TRBV18 and TRBJ1-2, with D possibly being TRBD1 (6 bases). CDR3 length: 13 amino acids. V lost 9 bases and J lost 2, with 13 bases in between. Per germline, CDR1 KGHSH and CDR2 LQKENI. The CDR3 DNA sequence: TGTGCCAGTACCCCAGGGGAGAACTATGGCTACACCTTC. Protein: CASTPGENYGYTF.

V usage is TRBV5-4 and J usage is TRBJ1-4; 10 bases fit TRBD1. This CDR3 contains 14 residues. Germline V gene lookup returns CDR1 SGHNT and CDR2 YYREEE (reference sequence). Trimming took 4 bases from V and 8 from J; bases not matched to a gene: 5. The CDR3 DNA reads TGTGCCAGCAGCGTGGGACAGGGGAACGAAAAACTGTTTTTT. Translating gives CASSVGQGNEKLFF.

This clone was observed a few times. The chain employs TRBV29-1 and TRBJ1-2, with TRBD1 identical over 8 bases. CDR1 is SQVTM and CDR2 is ANQGSEA in the germline V gene. The CDR3 has 11 residues. V lost 7 bases to trimming and J lost 6 bases; unmatched junction nucleotides: 4. Here the CDR3 reads CSAPTGDGYTF. CDR3 DNA sequence: TGCAGCGCCCCGACAGGGGATGGCTACACCTTC.

This chain links TRBV19 with TRBJ2-7; 7 bases agree with TRBD2. J gave up 8 bases and V 2 bases, and 6 bases lay outside the gene matches. The CDR3 is made up of 13 amino acids. Germline V lookup: CDR1 LNHDA, CDR2 SQIVND (reference sequence). Here the CDR3 reads CASSISWEGQQYF. The CDR3 nucleotides are TGTGCCAGTAGTATATCGTGGGAGGGCCAGCAGTACTTC. Based on the CDR3 plus reference TRBV19 and TRBJ2-7, the full variable domain is DGGITQSPKYLFRKEGQNVTLSCEQNLNHDAMYWYRQDPGQGLRLIYYSQIVNDFQKGDIAEGYSVSREKKESFPLTVTSAQKNPTAFYLCASSISWEGQQYFGPGTRLTVT.

This chain links TRBV13 with TRBJ2-1; 8 bases line up with TRBD2. Germline CDR1 and CDR2: PRHDT and FYEKMQ (reference sequence). The CDR3 loop spans 15 amino acids. Unmatched junction bases numbered 7, after V lost 1 base and J lost 8 bases. The DNA of the CDR3 is TGTGCCAGCAGCTTAGCGGGAGGGCCAACCGATGAGCAGTTCTTC. Translating gives CASSLAGGPTDEQFF.

The chain uses TRBV5-1 and TRBJ2-1; D call uncertain. This CDR3 is 14 amino acids long. Trimming cost V 4 bases and J 7 bases, with 15 bases left between them. The germline V gene encodes CDR1 SGHRS and CDR2 YFSETQ. The CDR3 coding sequence is TGCGCCAGCAGCCGGATTGGAACCCCAAATGAGCAGTTCTTC. Translation: CASSRIGTPNEQFF.

The rearrangement uses TRBV6-5 and TRBJ2-3; unclear D gene. Germline CDR1 and CDR2: MNHEY and SVGAGI. This CDR3 contains 13 residues. V shed 2 bases and J shed 2 bases, with 5 bases lying between them. CDR3 DNA: TGTGCCAGCAGTTACCGGTCCACAGATACGCAGTATTTT. This encodes CASSYRSTDTQYF.

The V and J genes are TRBV2 and TRBJ2-1; D is ambiguous. The length of the CDR3 is 11 residues. Germline V gene lookup returns CDR1 SNHLY and CDR2 FYNNEI. V gave up 7 bases and J gave up 0 bases, with 1 base separating them. The CDR3 reads CASNSYNEQFF. In DNA form, the CDR3 reads TGTGCCAGCAACTCCTACAATGAGCAGTTCTTC. The whole variable domain, remainder taken from reference TRBV2 and TRBJ2-1, is EPEVTQTPSHQVTQMGQEVILRCVPISNHLYFYWYRQILGQKVEFLVSFYNNEISEKSEIFDDQFSVERPDGSNFTLKIRSTKLEDSAMYFCASNSYNEQFFGPGTRLTVL.

This clone was detected only a few times. This chain links TRBV6-1 with TRBJ2-2; TRBD1 matches 10 bases. The germline V gene has CDR1 MNHNS and CDR2 SASEGT. The trim removed 5 bases at V and 3 bases at J, leaving 3 bases unmatched. The CDR3 runs to 15 residues. The CDR3 loop reads CASSSDRGDTGELFF. CDR3 sequence (DNA): TGTGCCAGCAGTTCGGACAGGGGGGACACCGGGGAGCTGTTTTTT.

The gene calls are TRBV5-1 and TRBJ2-1; D not resolved. CDR1 and CDR2 (germline): SGHRS, YFSETQ. The CDR3 sequence is 13 residues long. Between the trimmed V and J ends, which lost 0 bases and 7 bases, there was a span of 8 bases. The CDR3 DNA follows: TGCGCCAGCAGCTTGGAACTGCTTAATGAGCAGTTCTTC. This encodes CASSLELLNEQFF. The complete variable domain, with remaining parts taken from reference TRBV5-1 and TRBJ2-1, reads KAGVTQTPRYLIKTRGQQVTLSCSPISGHRSVSWYQQTPGQGLQFLFEYFSETQRNKGNFPGRFSGRQFSNSRSEMNVSTLELGDSALYLCASSLELLNEQFFGPGTRLTVL.

This clone turned up a few times. This chain links TRBV4-2 with TRBJ1-2; D uncertain. The V end lost 5 bases, the J end lost 2 bases, and 12 bases lay between the germline ends. CDR1 and CDR2 from the germline V gene are LGHNA and YNFKEQ. This CDR3 contains 14 residues. CDR3 residues: CASSLGGSNYGYTF. CDR3 in DNA: TGTGCCAGCAGCTTGGGAGGCAGCAACTATGGCTACACCTTC.

V and J are TRBV11-3 and TRBJ2-2; 8 nucleotides align to TRBD2. The CDR3 contains 18 residues. Germline lookup yields CDR1 SGHNT and CDR2 YENEEA. V was clipped by 5 bases and J by 1 base; unmatched bases: 12. CDR3 residues: CASSPHTAGALNTGELFF. CDR3 in DNA: TGTGCCAGCAGCCCCCACACAGCGGGAGCTCTGAACACCGGGGAGCTGTTTTTT.

This sequence joins TRBV6-1 and TRBJ2-1; D is undetermined. The CDR3 spans 12 residues. Deletions cut 5 bases from V and 6 bases from J, with 8 bases between. The germline V gene has CDR1 MNHNS and CDR2 SASEGT. CDR3 sequence: CASSLRANEQFF. In DNA form, the CDR3 reads TGTGCCAGCAGTCTTCGGGCCAATGAGCAGTTCTTC.

This clone was counted a few times. The chain recombines TRBV11-3 with TRBJ2-7; D might be TRBD1 (7 bases). In germline, CDR1 is SGHNT, CDR2 YENEEA. The CDR3 contains 14 residues. V was cut by 1 base and J by 5 bases, with 12 bases left in between. The CDR3 DNA sequence: TGTGCCAGCAGCTTAGGCAGGGGGGTGAACGAGCAGTACTTC. Translated: CASSLGRGVNEQYF.